The sequence of this T cell receptor (beta chain) was determined in a study of low-dose radiotherapy and immunotherapy resistance in tumors. Gene-specific TRAV and TRBV primers were used for first-strand cDNA, covering alpha and beta chains. It was with a constant-region primer and a V-primer adapter that TCRs were amplified over approximately 20 PCR cycles. TCRdb re-derived calls from the reads in MiXCR, one entry per CDR3 protein. This table holds more than 70,000 distinct CDR3 sequences, about 20% found once. The germline V gene encodes CDR1 LNHDA and CDR2 SQIVND (reference sequence). V lost 5 bases and J lost 6; bases outside the gene matches: 13. The CDR3 sequence is 16 residues long. This clonotype occurred many times. Time point reported: after trial treatment. Treatment defined: LDRT plus nivolumab, ipilimumab, low-dose cyclophosphamide and aspirin (RACIN trial).

This specimen was PBMCs, taken after low-dose radiotherapy plus immunotherapy. The receptor was isolated from a female donor with ovarian cancer. The chain carries TRBV19 and TRBJ2-4; 7 bases are shared with TRBD2. CDR3 loop: CASSLASGRGINIQYF. The CDR3 bases are TGTGCCAGTAGTCTGGCTAGCGGTCGGGGGATAAACATTCAGTACTTC. The full variable domain, completed using reference TRBV19 and TRBJ2-4, is DGGITQSPKYLFRKEGQNVTLSCEQNLNHDAMYWYRQDPGQGLRLIYYSQIVNDFQKGDIAEGYSVSREKKESFPLTVTSAQKNPTAFYLCASSLASGRGINIQYFGAGTRLSVL.